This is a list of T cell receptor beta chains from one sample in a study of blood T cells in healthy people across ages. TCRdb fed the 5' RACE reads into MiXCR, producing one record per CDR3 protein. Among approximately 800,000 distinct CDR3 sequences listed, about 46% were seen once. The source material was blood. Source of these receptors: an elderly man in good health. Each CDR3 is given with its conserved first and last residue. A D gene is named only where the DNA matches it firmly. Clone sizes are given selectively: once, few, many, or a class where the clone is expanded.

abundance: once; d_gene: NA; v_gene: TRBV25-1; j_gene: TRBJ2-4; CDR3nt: TGTGCCAGCAGTGAACAGGGAAAAAACATTCAGTACTTC; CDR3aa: CASSEQGKNIQYF
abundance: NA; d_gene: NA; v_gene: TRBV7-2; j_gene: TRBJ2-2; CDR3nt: TGTGCCAGCAGCTTAGAGTTCAGCAGGGTCGGGGAGCTGTTTTTT; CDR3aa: CASSLEFSRVGELFF
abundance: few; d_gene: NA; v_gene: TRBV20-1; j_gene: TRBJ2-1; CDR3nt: TGCAGTGCTAAAGAGGCGGGACCTAGCCTAGGGGAGCAGTTCTTC; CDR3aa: CSAKEAGPSLGEQFF
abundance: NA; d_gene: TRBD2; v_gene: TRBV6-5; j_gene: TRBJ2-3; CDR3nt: TGTGCCAGCAGTTACTCCGTAAATAGCGGGGGGCCCACAGATACGCAGTATTTT; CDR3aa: CASSYSVNSGGPTDTQYF
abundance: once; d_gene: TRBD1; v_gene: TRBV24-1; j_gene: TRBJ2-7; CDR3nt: TGTGCCACCAGTAGGACAGGGGACGAGCAGTACTTC; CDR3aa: CATSRTGDEQYF
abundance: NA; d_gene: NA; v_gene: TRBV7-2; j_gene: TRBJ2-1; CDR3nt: TGTGCCAGCAGCTTACAGTCTCCTGGGGCAGCCTCCCTTCCCAATGAGCAGTTCTTC; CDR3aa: CASSLQSPGAASLPNEQFF
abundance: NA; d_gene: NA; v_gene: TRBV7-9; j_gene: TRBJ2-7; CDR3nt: TGTGCCAGCAGCCCGGGGGCAGTCCGAGGGAATGAGCAGTACTTC; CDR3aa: CASSPGAVRGNEQYF
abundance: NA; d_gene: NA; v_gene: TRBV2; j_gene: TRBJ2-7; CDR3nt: TGTGCCGGCAGTGAAGCGGTAGATGGGGAGCAGTACTTC; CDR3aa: CAGSEAVDGEQYF
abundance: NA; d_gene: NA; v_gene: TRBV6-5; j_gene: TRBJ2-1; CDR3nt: TGTGCCAGCAGTCTCCCCGGGACCCAGCAGTTCTTC; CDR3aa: CASSLPGTQQFF
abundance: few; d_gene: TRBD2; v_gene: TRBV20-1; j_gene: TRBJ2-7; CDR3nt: TGCAGTGCTAGACTAGCGGGAGGGGCCTACGAGCAGTACTTC; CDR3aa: CSARLAGGAYEQYF
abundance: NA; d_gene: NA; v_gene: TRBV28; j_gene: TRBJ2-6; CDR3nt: TGTGCCAGCGACACAACCCACTCTGGGGCCAACGTCCTGACTTTC; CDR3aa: CASDTTHSGANVLTF
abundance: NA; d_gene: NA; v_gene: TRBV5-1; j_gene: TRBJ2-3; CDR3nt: TGCGCCAGCAGCTTGGGCGGCCCCATAGATACGCAGTATTTT; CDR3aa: CASSLGGPIDTQYF
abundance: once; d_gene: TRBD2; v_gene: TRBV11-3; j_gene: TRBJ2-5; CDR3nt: TGTACCAGCAGCCGCCAGTTGCGGGAGTTGGATGAGCAGTACTTC; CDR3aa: CTSSRQLRELDEQYF
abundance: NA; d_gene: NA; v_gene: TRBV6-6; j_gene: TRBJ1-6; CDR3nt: TGTGCCAGCACTCCCCTCGGGGAGAATTCACCCCTCCACTTT; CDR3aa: CASTPLGENSPLHF
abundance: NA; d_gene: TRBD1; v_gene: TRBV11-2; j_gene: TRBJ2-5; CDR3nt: TGTGCCAGCAGCATCGGGACAGGGGGGTACCAAGAGACCCAGTACTTC; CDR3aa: CASSIGTGGYQETQYF
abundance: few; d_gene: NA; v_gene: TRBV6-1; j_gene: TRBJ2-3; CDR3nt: TGTGCCAGCAGTGAAAGGGGGTCGGGCACAGATACGCAGTATTTT; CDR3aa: CASSERGSGTDTQYF
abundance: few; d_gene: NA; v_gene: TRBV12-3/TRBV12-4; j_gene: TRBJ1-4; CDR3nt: TGTGCCAGCAGTTTGGTGACAACTAATGAAAAACTGTTTTTT; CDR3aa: CASSLVTTNEKLFF
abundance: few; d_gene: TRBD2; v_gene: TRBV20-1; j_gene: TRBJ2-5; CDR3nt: TGCAGTGCTAAAGGGAGGGACCAAGAGACCCAGTACTTC; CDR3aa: CSAKGRDQETQYF
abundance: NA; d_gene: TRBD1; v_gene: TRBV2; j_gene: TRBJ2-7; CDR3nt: TGTGCCAGCATAGGGACAGGGCATCACGAGCAGTACTTC; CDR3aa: CASIGTGHHEQYF
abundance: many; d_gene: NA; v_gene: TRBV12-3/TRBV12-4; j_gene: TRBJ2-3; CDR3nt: TGTGCCAGCAGTCCCCTGGGACGAGAAGGCACAGATACGCAGTATTTT; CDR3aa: CASSPLGREGTDTQYF
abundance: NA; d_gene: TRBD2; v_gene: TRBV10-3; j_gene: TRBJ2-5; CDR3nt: TGTGCCATCAGATTAGCGGGAGGTCCTTCAGAGACCCAGTACTTC; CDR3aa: CAIRLAGGPSETQYF
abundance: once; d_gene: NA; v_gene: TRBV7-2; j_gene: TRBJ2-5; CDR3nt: TGTGCCAGCAGTTGTCTAGGGCTTCAAGAGACCCAGTACTTC; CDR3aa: CASSCLGLQETQYF
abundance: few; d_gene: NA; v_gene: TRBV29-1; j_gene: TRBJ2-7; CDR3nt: TGCAGCGTCAAGGACGGAACCTACGAGCAGTACTTC; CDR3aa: CSVKDGTYEQYF
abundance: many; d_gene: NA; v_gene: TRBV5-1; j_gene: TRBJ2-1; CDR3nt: TGTGCCAGCAGTAGCGGCCTTCTAAGCTCCTACAATGAGCAGTTCTTC; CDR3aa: CASSSGLLSSYNEQFF
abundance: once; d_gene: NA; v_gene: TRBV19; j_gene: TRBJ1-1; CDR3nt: TGTGCCAGTAGTATAGGTGGGGCGGGTTGGACTGAAGCTTTCTTT; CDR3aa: CASSIGGAGWTEAFF
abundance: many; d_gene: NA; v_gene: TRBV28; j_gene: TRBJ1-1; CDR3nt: TGTGCCAGCAGTTTAATCCCCCAGGGATTGGTTACTGAAGCTTTCTTT; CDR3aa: CASSLIPQGLVTEAFF
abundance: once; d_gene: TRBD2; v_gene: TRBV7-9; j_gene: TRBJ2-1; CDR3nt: TGTGCCAGCAGCTTTATTGACGGGAGGTCGTACAATGAGCAGTTCTTC; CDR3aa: CASSFIDGRSYNEQFF
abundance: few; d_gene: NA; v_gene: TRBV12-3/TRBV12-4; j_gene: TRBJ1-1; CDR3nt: TGTGCCAGCAGGGAAACAGGGCCGAACACTGAAGCTTTCTTT; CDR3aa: CASRETGPNTEAFF
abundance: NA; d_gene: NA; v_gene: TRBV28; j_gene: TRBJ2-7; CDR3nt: TGTGCCAGCAGTTTGCAGGGGACGCGTCTCTACGAGCAGTACTTC; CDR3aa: CASSLQGTRLYEQYF
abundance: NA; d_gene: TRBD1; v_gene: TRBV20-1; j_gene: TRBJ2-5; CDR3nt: TGCAGTGTCCAGCGGACAGGGTCCAGATTCCAAGAGACCCAGTACTTC; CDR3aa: CSVQRTGSRFQETQYF
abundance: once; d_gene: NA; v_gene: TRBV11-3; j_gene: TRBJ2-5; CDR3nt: TGTGCCAGCAGCGGGGGCGGGATGAAAGAGACCCAGTACTTC; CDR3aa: CASSGGGMKETQYF
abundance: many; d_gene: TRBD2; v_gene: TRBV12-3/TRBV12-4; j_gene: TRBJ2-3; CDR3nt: TGTGCCAGCAGTCCCGGGGTAGCGGGAGTGTTGGATACGCAGTATTTT; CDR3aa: CASSPGVAGVLDTQYF
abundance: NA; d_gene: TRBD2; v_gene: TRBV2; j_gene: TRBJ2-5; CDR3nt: TGTGCCAGCAGTGTGCGACTAGCGGGAGGGGTAGAGACCCAGTACTTC; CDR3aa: CASSVRLAGGVETQYF
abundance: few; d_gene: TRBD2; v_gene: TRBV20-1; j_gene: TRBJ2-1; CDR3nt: TGCAGTGCGGCCTTTCGACTAGCGGGAGTCAATGAGCAGTTCTTC; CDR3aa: CSAAFRLAGVNEQFF
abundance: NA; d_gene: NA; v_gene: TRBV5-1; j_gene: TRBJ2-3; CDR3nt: TGCGCCAGCAGCTTGGGGGGCGGGATGGATACGCAGTATTTT; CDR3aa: CASSLGGGMDTQYF
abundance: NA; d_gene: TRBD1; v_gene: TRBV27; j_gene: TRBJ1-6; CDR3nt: TGTGCCAGCAGGGGGACAGGGCTATCCCTCCACTTT; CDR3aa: CASRGTGLSLHF
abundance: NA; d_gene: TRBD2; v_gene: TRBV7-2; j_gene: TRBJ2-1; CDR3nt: TGTGCCAGCAGTTCCGGACTAGCGGCGAGCAATCAGTTCTTC; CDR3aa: CASSSGLAASNQFF
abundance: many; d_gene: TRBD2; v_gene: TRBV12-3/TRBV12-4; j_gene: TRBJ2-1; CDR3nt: TGTGCCAGCAGCCCCGGGACTAGCGGGAAGGTTGAGCAGTTCTTC; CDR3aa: CASSPGTSGKVEQFF
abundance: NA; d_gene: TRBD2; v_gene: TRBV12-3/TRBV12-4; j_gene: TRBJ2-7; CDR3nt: TGTGCCAGCAGAACCACTAGCGGGAGGGGGTCCTACAATGAGCAGTACTTC; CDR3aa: CASRTTSGRGSYNEQYF
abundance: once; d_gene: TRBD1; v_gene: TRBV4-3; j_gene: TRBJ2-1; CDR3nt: TGCGCCAGCAGCCAGGGACAGGGGTGGGATGAGCAGTTCTTC; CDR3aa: CASSQGQGWDEQFF
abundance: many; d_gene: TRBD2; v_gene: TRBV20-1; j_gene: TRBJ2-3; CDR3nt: TGCAGTGCTAGAGAAGCGGGAATCTCGAAACCTCCGGATACGCAGTATTTT; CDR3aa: CSAREAGISKPPDTQYF
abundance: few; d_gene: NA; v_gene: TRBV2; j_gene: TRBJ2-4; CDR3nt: TGTGCCAGCAGTGAAGGAGCGGCTTCGGAGTACTTC; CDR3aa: CASSEGAASEYF
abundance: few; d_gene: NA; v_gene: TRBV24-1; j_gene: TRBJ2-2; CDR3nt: TGTGCCACCAGTGATTTGGCGGAGAACACCGGGGAGCTGTTTTTT; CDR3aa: CATSDLAENTGELFF
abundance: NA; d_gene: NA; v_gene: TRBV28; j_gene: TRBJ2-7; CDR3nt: TGTGCCAGCAGTTTAGAATTCGGGGGTAGCGTGATTATCACCTACGAGCAGTACTTC; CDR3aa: CASSLEFGGSVIITYEQYF
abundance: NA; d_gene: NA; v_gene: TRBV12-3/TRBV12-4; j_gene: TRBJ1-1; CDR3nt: TGTGCCAGCAGTTTAGCGCAAGGGAGAGACACTGAAGCTTTCTTT; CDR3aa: CASSLAQGRDTEAFF
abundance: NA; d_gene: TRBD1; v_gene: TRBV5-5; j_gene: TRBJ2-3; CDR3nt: TGTGCCAGCAGTTTCCCGACAGGGGGGATCACAGGTACGCAGTATTTT; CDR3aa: CASSFPTGGITGTQYF
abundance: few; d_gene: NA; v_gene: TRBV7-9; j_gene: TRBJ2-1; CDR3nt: TGTGCCAGCAGCTTAGATTGGGGGTCGATATACAATGAGCAGTTCTTC; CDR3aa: CASSLDWGSIYNEQFF
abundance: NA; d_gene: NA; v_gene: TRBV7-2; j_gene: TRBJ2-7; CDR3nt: TGTGCCAGCAGCGGTACCGGGACTTCGAACTACAATGAGCAGTACTTC; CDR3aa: CASSGTGTSNYNEQYF